Reported below is one TCR beta chain. The data were produced by immunoSEQ multiplex PCR, yet TCRdb's version contains in-frame clones alone and is incomplete. The data contain under 40,000 clones, about 93% of them singletons. This record belongs to a study of OX40 agonist ivuxolimab in advanced cancers. The CDR3 has 16 amino acids. Germline V gives CDR1 SGDLS, CDR2 YYNGEE. The V gene lost 4 bases and the J gene lost 2 bases, with 19 bases spanning the gap. V and J are TRBV9 and TRBJ2-7; no clear D. This TCR came from an adult with an advanced solid tumor such as melanoma, head and neck, liver or kidney cancer. The source material was CD4+ or CD8+ T cells sorted from blood, sampled in a trial of the OX40 agonist ivuxolimab. The CDR3 nucleotides are TGTGCCAGCAGCCCCAGAAGGTGTCCAGGAACCTACGAGCAGTACGTC. It is translated as CASSPRRCPGTYEQYV.